These 11 T cell receptor beta chains were all obtained from the same sample, sequenced in a study of T cell changes during pregnancy in multiple sclerosis. Here immunoSEQ multiplex PCR was the method, and the copy in TCRdb shows in-frame clones only, minus some. Counted here are some 100,000 clones, about 92% occurring once; the ten biggest clones make up approximately 1.2%. This sample comprised peripheral blood, obtained in the second trimester of pregnancy. These receptors were taken from a female donor with multiple sclerosis, enrolled in a pregnancy study.

This clone was seen a single time. The genes are TRBV11-3 and TRBJ2-3, with D hard to call. V shed 5 bases and J shed 6 bases, with 12 bases lying between them. The CDR3 has 13 residues. The germline V gene encodes CDR1 SGHNT and CDR2 YENEEA. CDR3 sequence reads: CASSTEAGDTQYF. The CDR3 region has the DNA TGTGCCAGCAGCACCGAGGCTGGGGATACGCAGTATTTT.

J is TRBJ2-1 and V is TRBV19, with TRBD2 identical over 11 bases. V was clipped by 6 bases and J by 5 bases; unmatched bases: 9. The CDR3 loop spans 16 amino acids. The germline gives CDR1 LNHDA, CDR2 SQIVND (reference sequence). CDR3 region: CASSRSSGRNHNEQFF. Written as DNA, the CDR3 is TGTGCCAGTAGCCGATCTAGCGGGAGGAATCACAATGAGCAGTTCTTC.

The chain recombines TRBV5-4 with TRBJ2-1; 10 nucleotides line up with TRBD2. Trimming took 7 bases from V and 3 from J; bases not matched to a gene: 7. The germline V gene has CDR1 SGHNT and CDR2 YYREEE (reference sequence). The CDR3 is made up of 15 amino acids. The CDR3: CASVPAGGSYNEQFF. The DNA for the CDR3 is TGTGCCAGCGTTCCAGCGGGAGGGAGCTACAATGAGCAGTTCTTC. The entire variable domain, with the rest obtained from reference TRBV5-4 and TRBJ2-1, is as follows: ETGVTQSPTHLIKTRGQQVTLRCSSQSGHNTVSWYQQALGQGPQFIFQYYREEENGRGNFPPRFSGLQFPNYSSELNVNALELDDSALYLCASVPAGGSYNEQFFGPGTRLTVL.

The sample holds a few counts of this clone. This chain connects TRBV19 to TRBJ1-5; the match to TRBD1 covers 8 bases. Germline trimming cut 5 bases from V and 5 bases from J; bases unmatched to any gene: 8. The CDR3 extends over 15 amino acids. CDR1 and CDR2 from the germline V gene are LNHDA and SQIVND (reference sequence). CDR3 residues: CASSPRQGTYQPQHF. CDR3 coding DNA: TGTGCCAGTAGTCCCCGACAGGGGACTTATCAGCCCCAGCATTTT. Drawing the rest from reference TRBV19 and TRBJ1-5, the complete variable domain is DGGITQSPKYLFRKEGQNVTLSCEQNLNHDAMYWYRQDPGQGLRLIYYSQIVNDFQKGDIAEGYSVSREKKESFPLTVTSAQKNPTAFYLCASSPRQGTYQPQHFGDGTRLSIL.

This clone is a singleton in its sample. The chain joins TRBV5-4 to TRBJ1-3; D unresolved. The CDR3 is 15 amino acids. The germline CDR1 and CDR2 sequences are SGHNT and YYREEE (reference sequence). Trimming removed 0 bases from V and 4 bases from J, with 11 bases in between. The CDR3 loop reads CASSLDQHPGNTIYF. Written as DNA, the CDR3 is TGTGCCAGCAGCTTGGATCAACACCCAGGAAACACCATATATTTT.

Comment on this clone: Just one base apart from a much larger clone, this may be a read error. The chain uses TRBV7-2 and TRBJ2-3; TRBD2 is a possible D gene (6 bases). The germline V gene has CDR1 SGHTA and CDR2 FQGNSA. CDR3 length: 15 residues. The CDR3 sequence: CASSLVAVSIDTQYF. CDR3 in DNA: TGTGCCAGCAGCTTAGTAGCGGTGAGCATAGATACGCAGTATTTT.

This chain connects TRBV10-3 to TRBJ2-5; 10 nucleotides align to TRBD2. CDR1 is ENHRY and CDR2 is SYGVKD in the germline V gene. V lost 2 bases and J lost 5; bases outside the gene matches: 8. The CDR3 sequence is 16 residues long. The CDR3, as DNA: TGTGCCATCAGTGAGGGGACTAGCGCCAGGGGGGAGACCCAGTACTTC. Its protein is CAISEGTSARGETQYF.

The V gene is TRBV5-6, the J gene TRBJ2-3, with 9 bases that match TRBD2. CDR1 and CDR2 from the germline V gene are SGHDT and YYEEEE. This CDR3 has 18 amino acids. J lost 1 base, V lost 0 bases, and 9 bases had no gene match. The CDR3 coding sequence is TGTGCCAGCAGCTTGGCCTTTAGCGGGAGAGTGGGCACAGATACGCAGTATTTT. Protein sequence: CASSLAFSGRVGTDTQYF.

The chain carries TRBV9 and TRBJ2-1, with 8 bases that match TRBD1. The CDR3 covers 16 residues. V lost 4 bases to trimming and J lost 2 bases; unmatched junction nucleotides: 8. Germline values: CDR1 SGDLS, CDR2 YYNGEE. For the CDR3, the DNA is TGTGCCAGCAGCCTCCCGAGGGACAGGACCTACAATGAGCAGTTCTTC. Translating gives CASSLPRDRTYNEQFF.

The chain joins TRBV5-1 to TRBJ2-7; 7 bases agree with TRBD1. Germline CDR1 and CDR2: SGHRS and YFSETQ. This CDR3 spans 14 amino acids. Trimming cost V 2 bases and J 4 bases; bases outside gene matches: 6. In DNA, the CDR3 is TGCGCCAGCAGCTTAATAGGGGGCAGGTACGAGCAGTACTTC. Amino acid sequence: CASSLIGGRYEQYF.

The chain is built from TRBV7-8 and TRBJ1-2; D remains unclear. The ends were cut back, 6 bases at V and 5 bases at J, with 22 bases in the middle. The length of the CDR3 is 16 residues. The germline V gene encodes CDR1 SGHVS and CDR2 FQNEAQ. CDR3 loop: CASSSGTGVLPYGYTF. The CDR3 DNA is TGTGCCAGCAGTTCCGGTACCGGGGTCCTCCCGTATGGCTACACCTTC.